A single sample gave rise to the 29 T cell receptor beta chains below, sequenced in a study of blood T cell repertoires in COVID-19. Sequencing used immunoSEQ multiplex PCR; TCRdb keeps in-frame clones, though not all of them. The sample has about 200,000 clones; about four fifths are singletons. The sample was PBMCs or T cells enriched from blood (not recorded which). The receptors shown here come from a man in his forties or fifties who had recovered from COVID-19.

This chain uses TRBV19 with TRBJ1-5; no clear D. The CDR3 length is 16 residues. Germline V gives CDR1 LNHDA, CDR2 SQIVND (reference sequence). V was shortened by 7 bases and J by 0 bases, with 16 bases between the two germline ends. This CDR3 is CASTNDYRGSNQPQHF. In DNA form, the CDR3 reads TGTGCCAGTACCAACGACTACCGAGGTAGCAATCAGCCCCAGCATTTT.

The genes are TRBV9 and TRBJ2-2; D is undetermined. CDR1 is SGDLS, CDR2 YYNGEE, per germline. The CDR3 is made up of 12 amino acids. Trimming took off 1 base at V and 7 bases at J, with 5 bases between the two ends. The CDR3 coding sequence is TGTGCCAGCAGCGTAACCAGCGGGGAGCTGTTTTTT. Residues: CASSVTSGELFF.

This rearrangement joins TRBV27 to TRBJ1-1; D possibly corresponds to TRBD1 (5 bases). This CDR3 has 14 residues. Trimming took off 10 bases at V and 4 bases at J, with 19 bases between the two ends. Germline CDR1 and CDR2: MNHEY and SMNVEV (reference sequence). CDR3 region: CATRPVDGGTEAFF. CDR3 coding DNA: TGTGCCACCCGTCCGGTCGACGGGGGCACTGAAGCTTTCTTT.

The V and J genes are TRBV19 and TRBJ2-2; 11 nucleotides line up with TRBD2. CDR1 and CDR2 (germline): LNHDA, SQIVND (reference sequence). V dropped 3 bases and J dropped 5; count of bases not matched to a gene: 8. The CDR3 is made up of 17 amino acids. CDR3 sequence reads: CASSMGLAGGWTGELFF. CDR3 sequence (DNA): TGTGCCAGTAGTATGGGTCTAGCGGGAGGTTGGACCGGGGAGCTGTTTTTT. Variable domain in full (rest from reference TRBV19 and TRBJ2-2): DGGITQSPKYLFRKEGQNVTLSCEQNLNHDAMYWYRQDPGQGLRLIYYSQIVNDFQKGDIAEGYSVSREKKESFPLTVTSAQKNPTAFYLCASSMGLAGGWTGELFFGEGSRLTVL.

The gene calls are TRBV6-2 or TRBV6-3 and TRBJ2-1; tentative D call: TRBD2 (6 bases). V was cut by 6 bases and J by 10 bases, with 16 bases left in between. CDR3 length equals 13 residues. The germline V gene encodes CDR1 MNHEY and CDR2 SVGEGT. The CDR3 loop is CASSITSLWEQFF. The DNA for the CDR3 is TGTGCCAGCAGCATAACTAGCTTATGGGAGCAGTTCTTC.

CDR3 nucleotides: TGTGCCAGCAGCCACTCAAGGGGTCCTGAAGCTTTCTTT. Amino acid sequence: CASSHSRGPEAFF. The chain links TRBV3-1 (or the pseudogene TRBV3-2) to TRBJ1-1; maybe TRBD1 (5 bases). The CDR3 consists of 13 residues. Trimming removed 3 bases from V and 6 bases from J, with 11 bases in between. Germline CDR1 reads LGHDT; CDR2 reads YNNKEL (reference sequence).

This chain connects TRBV11-2 to TRBJ1-3, with D hard to call. CDR1 is SGHAT and CDR2 is FQNNGV in the germline V gene. Trimming pared 2 bases from V and 0 bases from J, leaving 11 bases between. The CDR3 loop spans 16 amino acids. CDR3: CASSLLGSSSGNTIYF. DNA of the CDR3: TGTGCCAGCAGCTTATTGGGCAGCAGCTCTGGAAACACCATATATTTT.

The CDR3: CASGDRSYNEQFF. The CDR3 nucleotides are TGCGCCAGCGGAGATCGGTCCTACAATGAGCAGTTCTTC. The rearrangement uses TRBV4-3 and TRBJ2-1, with D hard to call. This CDR3 has 13 amino acids. Germline CDR1 LGHNA, CDR2 YSLEER. Trimming left V 8 bases short and J 1 base short, with 9 bases between.

The sample holds one count of this clone. J is TRBJ1-2 and V is TRBV6-5; 7 nucleotides align to TRBD1. CDR3 length: 13 amino acids. Germline CDR1 and CDR2: MNHEY and SVGAGI. V lost 6 bases, J lost 7 bases, and 8 bases stayed unmatched. The CDR3, as DNA: TGTGCCAGCAGCCTGGGACAGTCCTCTGGCTACACCTTC. Translation: CASSLGQSSGYTF.

The rearrangement joins TRBV18 to TRBJ2-5, with 9 bases aligning to TRBD2. The CDR3 is 13 amino acids. V was clipped by 10 bases and J by 3 bases; unmatched bases: 6. Germline CDR1 and CDR2: KGHSH and LQKENI. In DNA, the CDR3 is TGTGCCACCACGACTAGCGGTAAAGAGACCCAGTACTTC. It encodes CATTTSGKETQYF.

This chain links TRBV9 with TRBJ1-1; 9 positions match TRBD1. V lost 3 bases, J lost 11 bases, and 11 bases stayed unmatched. There are 14 residues in the CDR3. Germline CDR1 and CDR2: SGDLS and YYNGEE. CDR3 bases: TGTGCCAGCAGCGCAACCGGGACAGGGAACTACGCTTTCTTT. Amino acids: CASSATGTGNYAFF.

V and J are TRBV5-5 and TRBJ2-3; D is unclear. The CDR3 runs to 13 residues. V lost 0 bases, J lost 8 bases, and 10 bases lay in between. Germline CDR1 SGHKS, CDR2 YYEKEE (reference sequence). The CDR3 spells CASSLGPAGTQYF. CDR3 nucleotides: TGTGCCAGCAGCTTGGGGCCCGCTGGTACGCAGTATTTT.

The rearrangement links TRBV4-2 to TRBJ1-2; TRBD1 matches at 9 bases. The CDR3 is 16 residues long. Trimming at V came to 3 bases and at J to 7 bases, leaving 12 bases not matched to a gene. Germline values: CDR1 LGHNA, CDR2 YNFKEQ. CDR3 sequence reads: CASSQATTGGEGGYTF. DNA of the CDR3: TGTGCCAGCAGCCAGGCCACGACAGGGGGGGAAGGTGGCTACACCTTC.

The chain employs TRBV6-6 and TRBJ1-6; tentative D call: TRBD1 (6 bases). The CDR3 is made up of 15 amino acids. The germline V gene has CDR1 MNHNY and CDR2 SVGAGI (reference sequence). Trimming took 5 bases from V and 5 from J, leaving 13 bases between them. CDR3 loop: CASSQTGSDNSPLHF. The CDR3, as DNA: TGTGCCAGCAGTCAAACAGGGTCGGATAATTCACCCCTCCACTTT.

The chain recombines TRBV7-3 with TRBJ1-1; weak D call: TRBD1 (5 bases). V lost 2 bases to trimming and J lost 7 bases, with 11 bases between them. Germline values: CDR1 SGHTA, CDR2 FQGTGA. The CDR3 runs 13 residues. The CDR3 coding sequence is TGTGCCAGCAGCTTAGATGGACACCTTGAAGCTTTCTTT. Encoded protein: CASSLDGHLEAFF. Combining the CDR3 with reference TRBV7-3 and TRBJ1-1 gives the whole variable domain GAGVSQTPSNKVTEKGKYVELRCDPISGHTALYWYRQSLGQGPEFLIYFQGTGAADDSGLPNDRFFAVRPEGSVSTLKIQRTERGDSAVYLCASSLDGHLEAFFGQGTRLTVV.

This clone has a handful of counts. This rearrangement joins TRBV7-2 to TRBJ2-7; the D gene is possibly TRBD2 (6 bases). The CDR3 is 15 amino acids. Germline CDR1 reads SGHTA; CDR2 reads FQGNSA. V was shortened by 1 base and J by 5 bases, with 15 bases between the two germline ends. CDR3 loop: CASSLESGRRNEQYF. DNA for the CDR3: TGTGCCAGCAGCTTAGAATCAGGGAGGAGAAACGAGCAGTACTTC.

This clone occurred once. This chain joins TRBV2 and TRBJ2-7; D possibly corresponds to TRBD1 (6 bases). Germline CDR1 and CDR2: SNHLY and FYNNEI. Trimming took off 6 bases at V and 3 bases at J, with 12 bases between the two ends. CDR3 length: 13 amino acids. The CDR3 region is CASRGDTHYEQYV. CDR3 nucleotide sequence: TGTGCCAGCAGGGGGGACACCCACTACGAGCAGTACGTC.

This sequence joins TRBV5-4 and TRBJ2-3; the D gene is possibly TRBD2 (5 bases). The CDR3 covers 14 residues. V was shortened by 4 bases and J by 1 base, with 10 bases between the two germline ends. Germline CDR1 and CDR2: SGHNT and YYREEE (reference sequence). The CDR3 bases are TGTGCCAGCAGCACAAAAGCGGGCACAGATACGCAGTATTTT. Residues: CASSTKAGTDTQYF. The full variable domain, with the rest looked up from reference TRBV5-4 and TRBJ2-3, is ETGVTQSPTHLIKTRGQQVTLRCSSQSGHNTVSWYQQALGQGPQFIFQYYREEENGRGNFPPRFSGLQFPNYSSELNVNALELDDSALYLCASSTKAGTDTQYFGPGTRLTVL.

The rearrangement links TRBV9 to TRBJ2-5; 8 nucleotides agree with TRBD1. V shed 4 bases and J 5 bases; nucleotides not matched to a gene: 10. The germline V gene encodes CDR1 SGDLS and CDR2 YYNGEE. The CDR3 sequence is 15 residues long. The CDR3 reads CASSPGQGPSETQYF. In DNA form, the CDR3 reads TGTGCCAGCAGCCCAGGACAGGGCCCCTCCGAGACCCAGTACTTC.

The V and J genes are TRBV18 and TRBJ1-1, with D possibly TRBD1 on 6 matching bases. The CDR3 loop spans 17 amino acids. V dropped 1 base and J dropped 4 bases, with 19 bases sitting between them. Per the germline V gene, CDR1 is KGHSH and CDR2 is LQKENI. CDR3 nucleotide sequence: TGTGCCAGCTCACCACGATCGGGGGCAGGGAGGGGCACTGAAGCTTTCTTT. Amino acid sequence: CASSPRSGAGRGTEAFF.

This clone was counted once. This chain joins TRBV3-1 (or the pseudogene TRBV3-2) and TRBJ2-3; 7 nucleotides match TRBD2. Trimming removed 0 bases from V and 9 bases from J; junction bases left unmatched: 9. Per germline, CDR1 LGHDT and CDR2 YNNKEL (reference sequence). CDR3 size: 15 residues. CDR3 DNA: TGTGCCAGCAGCCAAGAGGGGGAGGGCCGAGGGACGCAGTATTTT. Translating it yields CASSQEGEGRGTQYF.

This chain joins TRBV3-1 (or the pseudogene TRBV3-2) and TRBJ2-1; TRBD1 matches at 9 bases. CDR3 size: 17 residues. V was pared by 2 bases and J by 8 bases, with 13 bases of the junction left unmatched. Germline V gene data show CDR1 as LGHDT and CDR2 as YNNKEL (reference sequence). The CDR3 region has the DNA TGTGCCAGCAGCCAACCCCGGGACAGGGTAGTGGGTCATGAGCAGTTCTTC. Translated, it gives CASSQPRDRVVGHEQFF.

A single count supports this clone. J is TRBJ2-1 and V is TRBV7-6, with 10 bases lining up with TRBD1. This CDR3 is 16 amino acids long. Germline CDR1 reads SGHVS; CDR2 reads FNYEAQ. After removal of 5 bases from V and 7 bases from J, the junction contained 11 bases not matched to a gene. CDR3 sequence (DNA): TGTGCCAGCAGCCGACCCGCCGGGACAGGGGATAATGAGCAGTTCTTC. It specifies CASSRPAGTGDNEQFF. The whole variable domain, filled in from reference TRBV7-6 and TRBJ2-1, reads GAGVSQSPRYKVTKRGQDVALRCDPISGHVSLYWYRQALGQGPEFLTYFNYEAQQDKSGLPNDRFSAERPEGSISTLTIQRTEQRDSAMYRCASSRPAGTGDNEQFFGPGTRLTVL.

V is TRBV3-1 (or the pseudogene TRBV3-2) and J is TRBJ2-4; D unclear. This CDR3 has 10 amino acids. Germline CDR1 LGHDT, CDR2 YNNKEL (reference sequence). V was trimmed by 6 bases and J by 6 bases, leaving 3 bases between them. In DNA form, the CDR3 reads TGTGCCAGCAGGGCAAACATTCAGTACTTC. It is translated as CASRANIQYF.

The J gene is TRBJ2-1, the V gene TRBV19; no definite D call. Trimming stripped 3 bases from V and 4 bases from J, with 13 bases between. This CDR3 spans 15 amino acids. Per germline, CDR1 LNHDA and CDR2 SQIVND (reference sequence). DNA for the CDR3: TGTGCCAGTAGTATTGCCCGCAACCGGTACAATGAGCAGTTCTTC. The encoded protein is CASSIARNRYNEQFF.

The V and J genes are TRBV19 and TRBJ2-1, with D uncertain. The CDR3 length is 11 residues. Trimming took off 7 bases at V and 9 bases at J, with 10 bases between the two ends. From germline, CDR1 is LNHDA and CDR2 SQIVND (reference sequence). For the CDR3, the DNA is TGTGCCAGTACTTTAGCTCGTGAGCAGTTCTTC. Protein: CASTLAREQFF.

The J gene is TRBJ2-3, the V gene TRBV27, with TRBD2 matching over 7 bases. The V gene's germline CDR1 is MNHEY and CDR2 SMNVEV (reference sequence). Trimming took 4 bases from V and 2 from J; bases not matched to a gene: 6. The CDR3 loop spans 15 amino acids. CDR3: CASSSASGPTDTQYF. CDR3 in DNA: TGTGCCAGCAGTTCGGCTAGCGGTCCCACAGATACGCAGTATTTT.

The gene calls are TRBV2 and TRBJ2-3, with 7 bases fitting TRBD2. Germline trimming cut 3 bases from V and 5 bases from J; bases unmatched to any gene: 8. The CDR3 runs 15 residues. Germline V gene data show CDR1 as SNHLY and CDR2 as FYNNEI. Here the CDR3 DNA reads TGTGCCAGCAGTGACGCGGGGGTATCTTTAGATACGCAGTATTTT. Amino acid sequence: CASSDAGVSLDTQYF.

Written as DNA, the CDR3 is TGTGCCAGCTCCCGGACAGTTCAAGCAACTAATGAAAAACTGTTTTTT. It codes for CASSRTVQATNEKLFF. This sequence joins TRBV18 and TRBJ1-4, with D possibly being TRBD1 (6 bases). This CDR3 spans 16 amino acids. Trimming stripped 6 bases from V and 0 bases from J, with 14 bases between. The V gene's germline CDR1 is KGHSH and CDR2 LQKENI.